Presented here are 14 T cell receptor beta chains from one specimen sequenced in a study of blood T cell repertoires in COVID-19. Sequencing used immunoSEQ multiplex PCR; TCRdb keeps in-frame clones, though not all of them. This sample has 97,000 or so clones; around nine tenths occur once, and the top ten carry roughly 2%. Sequencing used peripheral blood. The receptors were sampled from a man aged 45-65 years with active COVID-19.

The gene calls are TRBV6-6 and TRBJ1-2; 8 positions agree with TRBD1. Germline CDR1 and CDR2: MNHNY and SVGAGI (reference sequence). This CDR3 comprises 15 residues. V lost 5 bases to trimming and J lost 4 bases; unmatched junction nucleotides: 9. CDR3 region: CASSANVQGGYGYTF. CDR3 nucleotides: TGTGCCAGCAGTGCAAATGTACAGGGGGGCTATGGCTACACCTTC.

This clone was detected only once. J is TRBJ1-1 and V is TRBV6-2 or TRBV6-3; no firm D call. The CDR3 consists of 11 residues. The germline V gene encodes CDR1 MNHEY and CDR2 SVGEGT. V was cut by 6 bases and J by 7 bases, with 9 bases left in between. The CDR3 coding sequence is TGTGCCAGCAGCCTCCGGGGTGAAGCTTTCTTT. This translates into CASSLRGEAFF.

The chain carries TRBV2 and TRBJ2-1; 10 bases are shared with TRBD2. J lost 8 bases, V lost 8 bases, and 12 bases had no gene match. The CDR3 runs 15 residues. Germline V lookup: CDR1 SNHLY, CDR2 FYNNEI. The CDR3 DNA reads as TGTGCCAGCGAGCAGCGGGGGGGCCCGGGTTATGAGCAGTTCTTC. Protein sequence: CASEQRGGPGYEQFF. The variable domain in full, with the rest retrieved from reference TRBV2 and TRBJ2-1, is EPEVTQTPSHQVTQMGQEVILRCVPISNHLYFYWYRQILGQKVEFLVSFYNNEISEKSEIFDDQFSVERPDGSNFTLKIRSTKLEDSAMYFCASEQRGGPGYEQFFGPGTRLTVL.

The chain uses TRBV6-1 and TRBJ1-1, with D unresolved. V was cut by 3 bases and J by 3 bases, with 5 bases left in between. Germline V gives CDR1 MNHNS, CDR2 SASEGT. The CDR3 consists of 12 residues. CDR3 nucleotide sequence: TGTGCCAGCAGTGAGAGCTACACTGAAGCTTTCTTT. It is translated as CASSESYTEAFF.

The chain employs TRBV5-1 and TRBJ2-6; no definite D call. V gave up 5 bases and J gave up 0 bases, with 3 bases separating them. CDR3 length equals 13 residues. CDR1 and CDR2 (germline): SGHRS, YFSETQ. CDR3: CASRSSGANVLTF. In nucleotides, the CDR3 is TGCGCCAGCAGGAGCTCTGGGGCCAACGTCCTGACTTTC.

J is TRBJ2-2 and V is TRBV5-1; possibly TRBD1 for D (6 bases). The CDR3 is made up of 14 amino acids. CDR1 and CDR2 from the germline V gene are SGHRS and YFSETQ. V was shortened by 7 bases and J by 0 bases, with 10 bases between the two germline ends. CDR3 sequence reads: CASADSTNTGELFF. DNA for the CDR3: TGCGCCAGCGCGGACAGCACGAACACCGGGGAGCTGTTTTTT.

The chain employs TRBV6-5 and TRBJ1-5; 10 bases are shared with TRBD1. The CDR3 has 15 residues. V was pared by 6 bases and J by 2 bases, with 4 bases of the junction left unmatched. CDR1 is MNHEY and CDR2 is SVGAGI in the germline V gene. This chain's CDR3 is CASSVGTGGNQPQHF. CDR3 bases: TGTGCCAGCAGCGTGGGGACAGGGGGCAATCAGCCCCAGCATTTT.

The genes are TRBV19 and TRBJ1-5; the match to TRBD1 covers 9 bases. CDR3 size: 15 residues. V shed 5 bases and J 2 bases; nucleotides not matched to a gene: 4. In germline, CDR1 is LNHDA, CDR2 SQIVND (reference sequence). CDR3 sequence reads: CASSSRQGGNQPQHF. CDR3 nucleotide sequence: TGTGCCAGTAGTTCCCGACAGGGGGGCAATCAGCCCCAGCATTTT.

The chain employs TRBV28 and TRBJ1-5, with D perhaps matching TRBD1 (6 bases). The germline CDR1 and CDR2 sequences are MDHEN and SYDVKM. The ends were cut back, 3 bases at V and 7 bases at J, with 16 bases in the middle. This CDR3 contains 15 residues. CDR3 loop: CASSFGTGLRQPQHF. Written as DNA, the CDR3 is TGTGCCAGCAGTTTCGGCACAGGGTTGCGGCAGCCCCAGCATTTT.

The chain links TRBV4-3 to TRBJ2-2; D not resolved. This CDR3 has 15 amino acids. V was cut by 4 bases and J by 0 bases, with 9 bases left in between. Germline V gene sequence: CDR1 LGHNA, CDR2 YSLEER. CDR3 bases: TGCGCCAGCAGCCGGGCTGGAACGAACACCGGGGAGCTGTTTTTT. This translates into CASSRAGTNTGELFF.

The chain employs TRBV2 and TRBJ2-3; 7 nucleotides line up with TRBD2. Germline CDR1 SNHLY, CDR2 FYNNEI. CDR3 length: 13 amino acids. With V trimmed by 7 bases and J by 6 bases, 7 bases remained unmatched. The CDR3 DNA reads as TGTGCCAGCACTGCTAGCGGTTTCGATACGCAGTATTTT. Translation gives CASTASGFDTQYF. The complete variable domain, with remaining parts taken from reference TRBV2 and TRBJ2-3, reads EPEVTQTPSHQVTQMGQEVILRCVPISNHLYFYWYRQILGQKVEFLVSFYNNEISEKSEIFDDQFSVERPDGSNFTLKIRSTKLEDSAMYFCASTASGFDTQYFGPGTRLTVL.

The CDR3 is CASSKYDLVVYEQYF. In DNA, the CDR3 is TGTGCCAGCAGCAAATATGACTTAGTGGTCTACGAGCAGTACTTC. The V call is TRBV21-1, the J call TRBJ2-7; the table's D call, TRBD2, has no DNA check behind it. TRBV21-1 is tagged as a pseudogene. This CDR3 has 15 amino acids.

The chain recombines TRBV27 with TRBJ2-1; 9 bases agree with TRBD2. V dropped 7 bases and J dropped 7; count of bases not matched to a gene: 8. The CDR3 totals 14 residues. Germline values: CDR1 MNHEY, CDR2 SMNVEV (reference sequence). In DNA form, the CDR3 reads TGTGCCAGCATTCCTTATAGCGGGGGTAATGAGCAGTTCTTC. Translating gives CASIPYSGGNEQFF.

V gene TRBV6-5 combines with J gene TRBJ2-3; 7 bases line up with TRBD2. The CDR3 is made up of 13 amino acids. CDR1 and CDR2 from the germline V gene are MNHEY and SVGAGI. The V gene end was trimmed by 5 bases and the J gene end by 14 bases; junction bases not matched to a gene: 13. CDR3 amino acids: CASSLSGIGLVYF. The CDR3 nucleotides read TGTGCCAGCAGTCTCTCGGGGATAGGACTAGTGTATTTT.